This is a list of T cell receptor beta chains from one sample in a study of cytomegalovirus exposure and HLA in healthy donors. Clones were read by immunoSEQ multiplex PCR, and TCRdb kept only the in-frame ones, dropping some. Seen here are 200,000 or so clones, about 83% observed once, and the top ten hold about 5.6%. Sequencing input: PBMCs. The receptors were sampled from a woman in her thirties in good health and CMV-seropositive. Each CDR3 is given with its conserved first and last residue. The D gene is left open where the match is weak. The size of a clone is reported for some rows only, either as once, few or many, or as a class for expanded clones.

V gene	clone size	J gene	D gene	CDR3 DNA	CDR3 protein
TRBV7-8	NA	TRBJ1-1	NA	TGTGCCAGCAGCTACCCCAGGGGATTGAACACTGAAGCTTTCTTT	CASSYPRGLNTEAFF
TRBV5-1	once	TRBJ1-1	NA	TGCGCCAGCAGCTTGGCCGGAGACGGCGAAGCTTTCTTT	CASSLAGDGEAFF
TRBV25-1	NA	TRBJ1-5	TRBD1	TGTGCCAGCAGTGATCGGAGGACAGGGAATCAGCCCCAGCATTTT	CASSDRRTGNQPQHF
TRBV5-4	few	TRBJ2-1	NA	TGTGCCAGCAGCTTCGGCGGGACGAGCTCCTACAATGAGCAGTTCTTC	CASSFGGTSSYNEQFF
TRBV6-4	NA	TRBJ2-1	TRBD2	TGTGCCAGCAGTGACTCGGGGAGCGGGGGGGTTACAAATGAGCAGTTCTTC	CASSDSGSGGVTNEQFF
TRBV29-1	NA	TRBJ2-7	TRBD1	TGCAGCGTTGCCCCGACAGGGAGTTCCTACGAGCAGTACTTC	CSVAPTGSSYEQYF
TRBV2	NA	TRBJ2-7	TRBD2	TGTGCCAGCAGTGATGGCGAGCGGGGCTACTACGAGCAGTACTTC	CASSDGERGYYEQYF
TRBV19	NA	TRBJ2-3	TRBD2	TGTGCCAGTAGTATCGGGGGGACAGATACGCAGTATTTT	CASSIGGTDTQYF
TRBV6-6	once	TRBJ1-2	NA	TGTGCCAGCAGTTACTCAGTCGCTGGCAACTATGGCTACACCTTC	CASSYSVAGNYGYTF
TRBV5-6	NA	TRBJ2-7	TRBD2	TGTGCCAGCAGCTCGGAGGGACTAGCGGGGGCTTACGAGCAGTACTTC	CASSSEGLAGAYEQYF
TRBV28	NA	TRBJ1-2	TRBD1	TGTGCCAGCAGTCCTTCTTTTAGACAGGGTCGTGGCTACACCTTC	CASSPSFRQGRGYTF
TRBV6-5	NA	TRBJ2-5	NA	TGTGCCAGCAGCTCAGGGGGGGAGACCCAGTACTTC	CASSSGGETQYF
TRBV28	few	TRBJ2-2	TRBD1	TGTGCCAGCAGTACTCTTCTGGTCGACAGGGTGGGGGAACGCACCGGGGAGCTGTTTTTT	CASSTLLVDRVGERTGELFF
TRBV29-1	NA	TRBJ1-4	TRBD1	TGCAGCGTCGGCCGACAGGGGGCGGATGGTGAAAAACTGTTTTTT	CSVGRQGADGEKLFF
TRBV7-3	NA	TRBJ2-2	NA	TGTGCCAGCAGCTTAGTACGCGGCGGGGAGCTGTTTTTT	CASSLVRGGELFF
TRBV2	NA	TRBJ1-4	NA	TGTGCCAGCAGTGAAGGACTGTCAACTAATGAAAAACTGTTTTTT	CASSEGLSTNEKLFF
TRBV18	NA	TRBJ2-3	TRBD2	TGTGCCAGCTCACCTTCCGGGACTAGCGTGGGAGATACGCAGTATTTT	CASSPSGTSVGDTQYF
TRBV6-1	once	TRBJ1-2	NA	TGTGCCAGCAGTGAGCTCGGAAGACTCAGCGGCTACACCTTC	CASSELGRLSGYTF
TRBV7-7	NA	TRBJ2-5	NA	TGTGCTAGCAGCTTAGTTGGGGTAGCGGAAGAGACCCAGTACTTC	CASSLVGVAEETQYF
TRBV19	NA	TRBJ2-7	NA	TGTGCCAGTAGTACCCGAAGGAGACTCTACGAGCAGTACTTC	CASSTRRRLYEQYF
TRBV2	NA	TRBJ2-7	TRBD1	TGTGCCAGCAGTTCCGGGACAGGGTTGGTCGAGCAGTACTTC	CASSSGTGLVEQYF
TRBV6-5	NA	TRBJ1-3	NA	TGTGCCAGCAGCCGAAATGGCCGCTCTGGAAACACCATATATTTT	CASSRNGRSGNTIYF
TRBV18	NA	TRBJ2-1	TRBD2	TGTGCCACGTTAGCGGGAGGACCATATAATGAGCAGTTCTTC	CATLAGGPYNEQFF
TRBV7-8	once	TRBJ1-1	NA	TGTGCCAGCAGCTTACCTACAGGGTTCACTGAAGCTTTCTTT	CASSLPTGFTEAFF
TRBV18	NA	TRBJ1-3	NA	TGTGCCAGCTCGCCTATCCCGGGTGGTTCTGGAAACACCATATATTTT	CASSPIPGGSGNTIYF
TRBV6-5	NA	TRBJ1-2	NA	TGTGCCAGCAGTTCTGGGGGGGGCTATGGCTACACCTTC	CASSSGGGYGYTF
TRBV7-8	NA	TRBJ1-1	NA	TGTGCCAGCAGCTTTGGTCGGGACACTGAAGCTTTCTTT	CASSFGRDTEAFF
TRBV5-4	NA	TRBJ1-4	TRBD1	TGTGCCAGCAGCTTGGGGGTGCGGGACAGGGATGAAAAACTGTTTTTT	CASSLGVRDRDEKLFF
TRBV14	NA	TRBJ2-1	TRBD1	TGTGCCAGCAGCTCATGGACAGGGCCCTACAATGAGCAGTTCTTC	CASSSWTGPYNEQFF